The clone carrying this T cell receptor beta chain was observed a single time. These data originate in a study of CD8+CD57+ T cells in acquired aplastic anemia. Using genomic DNA as the template, TCR beta VDJ and CDR3 profiling was carried out. TCRdb passed the reads through MiXCR, listing each CDR3 protein once. The sample yields around 400,000 distinct CDR3 sequences, approximately 70% seen once. CDR3 length equals 12 residues. V lost 7 bases and J lost 5, with 12 bases in between. In germline, CDR1 is MGHDK, CDR2 SYGVNS. Sequenced sample: sorted CD4+, CD8+, or CD8+CD57+ T cells (not recorded which) from PBMCs. This chain joins TRBV25-1 and TRBJ2-7, with D tentatively TRBD1 or TRBD2 (5 bases each). This TCR came from a human donor in good health, serving as a control. The CDR3 sequence is CASTRVGNEQYF. For the CDR3, the DNA is TGTGCCAGCACCAGGGTCGGGAACGAGCAGTACTTC.